One and the same sample provided the 32 T cell receptor beta chains below, sequenced in a study of blood T cell repertoires in COVID-19. TCRdb's copy holds only in-frame clones and misses some; the assay was immunoSEQ multiplex PCR. The data contain 100,000 to 150,000 clones, roughly 84% of them singletons. Sample: PBMCs or T cells enriched from blood (not recorded which). These receptors originate from a woman younger than 45 who had recovered from COVID-19.

The chain carries TRBV7-6 and TRBJ2-1; 9 nucleotides agree with TRBD1. The CDR3 is 16 residues long. Trimming removed 2 bases from V and 5 bases from J; junction bases left unmatched: 7. Germline lookup yields CDR1 SGHVS and CDR2 FNYEAQ. CDR3 in DNA: TGTGCCAGCAGCTTATTATCCGGGACAGGGAACAATGAGCAGTTCTTC. Translated: CASSLLSGTGNNEQFF.

V is TRBV7-9 and J is TRBJ2-1; D unclear. From germline, CDR1 is SEHNR and CDR2 FQNEAQ (reference sequence). V was shortened by 4 bases and J by 6 bases, with 4 bases between the two germline ends. There are 11 residues in the CDR3. The CDR3 nucleotides read TGTGCCAGCAGCTCTAGCAATGAGCAGTTCTTC. Protein: CASSSSNEQFF.

This clone was recorded at least ten times. The gene calls are TRBV6-5 and TRBJ2-1, with 10 bases fitting TRBD2. J was trimmed by 8 bases and V by 4 bases; bases with no gene match: 8. In germline, CDR1 is MNHEY, CDR2 SVGAGI. This CDR3 comprises 15 residues. The CDR3 loop reads CASSFLAGASDEQFF. For the CDR3, the DNA is TGTGCCAGCAGTTTCCTAGCGGGAGCAAGCGATGAGCAGTTCTTC.

The chain combines TRBV27 with TRBJ2-2; 13 bases fit TRBD2. V was pared by 2 bases and J by 1 base, with 7 bases of the junction left unmatched. The CDR3 spans 19 residues. From germline, CDR1 is MNHEY and CDR2 SMNVEV (reference sequence). The DNA of the CDR3 is TGTGCCAGCAGTTTAGGAGGACTAGCGGGAGTCTTGAACACCGGGGAGCTGTTTTTT. This translates into CASSLGGLAGVLNTGELFF.

The chain's CDR3 is CASSSGLAGVLRSTDTQYF. The CDR3, as DNA: TGTGCCAGCAGCTCTGGACTAGCGGGAGTACTTAGAAGCACAGATACGCAGTATTTT. The genes are TRBV7-9 and TRBJ2-3; 13 nucleotides agree with TRBD2. The CDR3 has 19 residues. Germline V gene sequence: CDR1 SEHNR, CDR2 FQNEAQ (reference sequence). V lost 4 bases, J lost 0 bases, and 10 bases stayed unmatched. The entire variable domain, with the rest obtained from reference TRBV7-9 and TRBJ2-3, is as follows: DTGVSQNPRHKITKRGQNVTFRCDPISEHNRLYWYRQTLGQGPEFLTYFQNEAQLEKSRLLSDRFSAERPKGSFSTLEIQRTEQGDSAMYLCASSSGLAGVLRSTDTQYFGPGTRLTVL.

The rearrangement joins TRBV27 to TRBJ2-1; 12 bases line up with TRBD2. The CDR3 covers 15 residues. Per the germline V gene, CDR1 is MNHEY and CDR2 is SMNVEV (reference sequence). J lost 8 bases, V lost 3 bases, and 5 bases had no gene match. The DNA of the CDR3 is TGTGCCAGCAGTTTTATTACTAGCGGGAGGTATGAGCAGTTCTTC. Its translation: CASSFITSGRYEQFF.

The V gene is TRBV6-2 or TRBV6-3, the J gene TRBJ2-2, with 9 bases fitting TRBD2. Germline trimming cut 2 bases from V and 6 bases from J; bases unmatched to any gene: 4. The CDR3 is 15 amino acids. CDR1 and CDR2 from the germline V gene are MNHEY and SVGEGT. The CDR3 here is CASSYDASGAGELFF. In nucleotides, the CDR3 is TGTGCCAGCAGTTACGACGCTAGCGGGGCCGGGGAGCTGTTTTTT.

This clone was seen only once. The chain carries TRBV19 and TRBJ1-4; no clear D. Trimming shortened V by 9 bases and J by 13 bases, and 15 bases separated the two germline ends. The CDR3 totals 11 residues. Germline-derived CDR1 and CDR2 are LNHDA and SQIVND (reference sequence). The CDR3 DNA follows: TGTGCCAGCGGAGAAAGATCGGGACTGTTTTTT. Protein: CASGERSGLFF.

In its sample, this clone was seen a few times. The chain employs TRBV6-2 or TRBV6-3 and TRBJ1-1; 9 nucleotides line up with TRBD1. The CDR3 runs 15 residues. V was clipped by 0 bases and J by 1 base; unmatched bases: 0. CDR1 MNHEY and CDR2 SVGEGT come from the germline V gene. The DNA for the CDR3 is TGTGCCAGCAGTTACTCGGGACAGGGGAACACTGAAGCTTTCTTT. It encodes CASSYSGQGNTEAFF.

This clone was counted between two and nine times. The chain joins TRBV19 to TRBJ2-7, with TRBD1 as a possible D gene (7 bases). Germline V lookup: CDR1 LNHDA, CDR2 SQIVND (reference sequence). This CDR3 spans 13 amino acids. V lost 4 bases to trimming and J lost 4 bases, with 11 bases between them. CDR3 residues: CASSSAGGYEQYF. CDR3 nucleotide sequence: TGTGCCAGTAGTAGCGCAGGGGGGTACGAGCAGTACTTC.

The V gene is TRBV18, the J gene TRBJ1-3, with TRBD1 identical over 9 bases. Germline V gene sequence: CDR1 KGHSH, CDR2 LQKENI. The V segment lost 3 bases and the J segment 4 bases; nucleotides outside the gene matches: 4. The length of the CDR3 is 15 residues. CDR3 DNA sequence: TGTGCCAGCTCACCCCTCGGGACAGGGGGAAACACCATATATTTT. Its translation is CASSPLGTGGNTIYF.

The V and J genes are TRBV6-5 and TRBJ2-7, with D perhaps TRBD2 (6 bases). Germline values: CDR1 MNHEY, CDR2 SVGAGI. The germline V and J ends were trimmed by 6 bases and 2 bases, with 11 bases remaining between them. CDR3 size: 13 residues. The CDR3 DNA reads as TGTGCCAGCAGACGCGGGGCGGCCTACGAGCAGTACTTC. Translation: CASRRGAAYEQYF.

This clone was seen a few times. The genes are TRBV3-1 (or the pseudogene TRBV3-2) and TRBJ1-1, with D perhaps TRBD1 (6 bases). In germline, CDR1 is LGHDT, CDR2 YNNKEL (reference sequence). Trimming stripped 4 bases from V and 3 bases from J, with 15 bases between. There are 15 residues in the CDR3. This CDR3 reads CASSRPGHLYTEAFF. CDR3 sequence (DNA): TGTGCCAGCAGCCGCCCGGGACACCTTTACACTGAAGCTTTCTTT.

This clone was detected once. J is TRBJ2-1 and V is TRBV7-3; D remains unclear. The CDR3 runs to 13 residues. Germline V lookup: CDR1 SGHTA, CDR2 FQGTGA. The V end was cut by 7 bases, the J end by 6 bases, with 13 bases between. CDR3 sequence: CASTSSPGNEQFF. In nucleotides, the CDR3 is TGTGCCAGCACCTCGTCCCCCGGCAATGAGCAGTTCTTC.

The chain links TRBV7-9 to TRBJ1-2, with D maybe TRBD1 (5 bases). This CDR3 contains 15 residues. CDR1 and CDR2 (germline): SEHNR, FQNEAQ (reference sequence). V dropped 2 bases and J dropped 5 bases, with 15 bases sitting between them. CDR3 nucleotides: TGTGCCAGCAGCTTATCCACAGGCGTCGGATATGGCTACACCTTC. Translation gives CASSLSTGVGYGYTF.

The rearrangement links TRBV5-1 to TRBJ1-3; D not resolved. The ends were cut back, 5 bases at V and 4 bases at J, with 16 bases in the middle. Per germline, CDR1 SGHRS and CDR2 YFSETQ. This CDR3 contains 15 residues. CDR3 bases: TGCGCCAGCAGTTCCGATTCGGGTCCCGGAAACACCATATATTTT. This sequence encodes CASSSDSGPGNTIYF.

CDR3 loop: CASSVRPGNSPLHF. The CDR3 nucleotides read TGTGCCAGCAGTGTTAGGCCGGGTAATTCACCCCTCCACTTT. The rearrangement links TRBV2 to TRBJ1-6; no firm D call. CDR3 length equals 14 residues. With 4 bases removed from V and 6 bases from J, the gap between germline ends came to 10 bases. Per the germline V gene, CDR1 is SNHLY and CDR2 is FYNNEI.

The chain uses TRBV9 and TRBJ2-5, with a weak D call TRBD2 (5 bases). Germline assignment: CDR1 SGDLS and CDR2 YYNGEE. The CDR3 extends over 13 amino acids. V shed 0 bases and J shed 7 bases, with 10 bases lying between them. The CDR3 nucleotides are TGTGCCAGCAGCGTAGGACATGCGGGGACCCAGTACTTC. Its protein is CASSVGHAGTQYF. The full variable domain, its missing parts supplied by reference TRBV9 and TRBJ2-5, is DSGVTQTPKHLITATGQRVTLRCSPRSGDLSVYWYQQSLDQGLQFLIQYYNGEERAKGNILERFSAQQFPDLHSELNLSSLELGDSALYFCASSVGHAGTQYFGPGTRLLVL.

J is TRBJ1-2 and V is TRBV7-2; TRBD1 matches at 8 bases. This CDR3 comprises 14 residues. Germline V CDR1 and CDR2: SGHTA, FQGNSA. Losses at the gene ends were 6 bases for V and 2 bases for J; bases not matched to a gene: 5. The CDR3 here is CASRARDRNYGYTF. The CDR3, as DNA: TGTGCCAGCAGGGCCAGGGACAGGAACTATGGCTACACCTTC.

The chain recombines TRBV2 with TRBJ2-7; 7 bases are shared with TRBD2. Trimming removed 4 bases from V and 0 bases from J; junction bases left unmatched: 6. The germline V gene has CDR1 SNHLY and CDR2 FYNNEI. This CDR3 comprises 15 residues. CDR3 region: CASSVKRDVSYEQYF. CDR3 bases: TGTGCCAGCAGTGTGAAGCGGGACGTCTCCTACGAGCAGTACTTC.

This chain joins TRBV27 and TRBJ1-6; D perhaps matches TRBD1 (5 bases). V dropped 6 bases and J dropped 0 bases, with 12 bases sitting between them. This CDR3 has 16 amino acids. Per the germline V gene, CDR1 is MNHEY and CDR2 is SMNVEV (reference sequence). CDR3 loop: CASRRQPHSYNSPLHF. CDR3 coding DNA: TGTGCCAGCAGAAGACAGCCCCACTCCTATAATTCACCCCTCCACTTT.

The rearrangement links TRBV12-3 or TRBV12-4 to TRBJ2-7, with a tentative D call TRBD2 (6 bases). CDR3 size: 13 residues. With 8 bases removed from V and 5 bases from J, the gap between germline ends came to 16 bases. CDR3 in DNA: TGTGCCAGCGGGCCACCGTCGGGGGACGAGCAGTACTTC. Translation: CASGPPSGDEQYF.

The chain combines TRBV18 with TRBJ2-5; D not resolved. Germline V gene sequence: CDR1 KGHSH, CDR2 LQKENI. V gave up 2 bases and J gave up 5 bases, with 9 bases separating them. This CDR3 region has 13 residues. The CDR3 loop is CASSPWAVETQYF. DNA of the CDR3: TGTGCCAGCTCACCATGGGCCGTCGAGACCCAGTACTTC.

The V call is TRBV24-1, the J call TRBJ1-5; 7 nucleotides align to TRBD1. The trim removed 3 bases at V and 6 bases at J, leaving 7 bases unmatched. The length of the CDR3 is 15 residues. The germline V gene has CDR1 KGHDR and CDR2 SFDVKD. CDR3 loop: CATSDPRQGVQPQHF. In DNA form, the CDR3 reads TGTGCCACCAGTGATCCCCGGCAGGGGGTTCAGCCCCAGCATTTT.

This CDR3 reads CASSLNDRPSEAFF. DNA for the CDR3: TGTGCCAGCAGCTTAAACGACAGGCCGTCTGAAGCTTTCTTT. The chain employs TRBV6-5 and TRBJ1-1; tentatively, D is TRBD1 (6 bases). The CDR3 totals 14 residues. The V end lost 6 bases, the J end lost 6 bases, and 17 bases lay between the germline ends. Germline CDR1 reads MNHEY; CDR2 reads SVGAGI.

The chain joins TRBV29-1 to TRBJ1-1; D is ambiguous. The V and J ends lost 3 bases and 2 bases respectively, with 4 bases between them. Germline CDR1 is SQVTM and CDR2 is ANQGSEA. The CDR3 runs 11 residues. DNA for the CDR3: TGCAGCGTTGACAGAAACACTGAAGCTTTCTTT. Translated: CSVDRNTEAFF.

The CDR3, as DNA: TGCAGTGCTAGTGTTGCTCTGGGCACGGAGCAGTACTTC. It is translated as CSASVALGTEQYF. This rearrangement joins TRBV20-1 to TRBJ2-7; D is unresolved. The CDR3 is made up of 13 amino acids. Germline lookup yields CDR1 DFQATT and CDR2 SNEGSKA (reference sequence). Trimming pared 3 bases from V and 7 bases from J, leaving 16 bases between.

The V and J genes are TRBV18 and TRBJ2-5, with TRBD2 identical over 7 bases. Germline CDR1 and CDR2: KGHSH and LQKENI. The J segment lost 5 bases and the V segment lost 5 bases, leaving 5 bases of the junction unmatched. The CDR3 totals 13 residues. CDR3 residues: CASSAGVQETQYF. CDR3 coding DNA: TGTGCCAGCTCAGCGGGAGTCCAGGAGACCCAGTACTTC.

The chain joins TRBV29-1 to TRBJ2-5, with a weak D call TRBD1 (6 bases). This CDR3 has 12 amino acids. CDR1 is SQVTM and CDR2 is ANQGSEA in the germline V gene. V was pared by 4 bases and J by 4 bases, with 10 bases between. The DNA for the CDR3 is TGCAGCGTTGCAGGGGTTCGAGAGACCCAGTACTTC. Translating it yields CSVAGVRETQYF.

As concerns this clone: At one of its ends the junction is not consistent with the germline gene, which may arise from a read error. This rearrangement joins TRBV7-7 to TRBJ2-7; 9 bases agree with TRBD1. The CDR3 has 15 residues. Looked up from germline, CDR1 is SSHAT and CDR2 is FNYEAQ (reference sequence). The CDR3 DNA reads as TGTGCTAGCAGCTTAGGGACAGGGTCCTCCTACGAGCAGTACTTC. It codes for CASSLGTGSSYEQYF.

The rearrangement links TRBV28 to TRBJ2-7; D perhaps matches TRBD2 (5 bases). With 7 bases removed from V and 1 base from J, the gap between germline ends came to 17 bases. Germline CDR1 reads MDHEN; CDR2 reads SYDVKM. The CDR3 totals 15 residues. In DNA, the CDR3 is TGTGCCAGCACCGGAACAGCGGCCGGGTCCTACGAGCAGTACTTC. Protein product: CASTGTAAGSYEQYF.

This clone was seen only once. Here the CDR3 reads CASSYSTSAAEQYF. CDR3 nucleotides: TGTGCCAGCAGTTACTCGACTAGTGCTGCCGAGCAGTACTTC. The V and J genes are TRBV6-5 and TRBJ2-7; a weak D match, TRBD2 (6 bases). V shed 0 bases and J shed 6 bases, with 12 bases lying between them. The CDR3 sequence is 14 residues long. Germline CDR1 is MNHEY and CDR2 is SVGAGI.